This T cell receptor (beta chain) was profiled in a study of CD8 T cells in Susac syndrome. An amount of RNA that ranged from roughly 0.5 to 1 ug was reverse transcribed with random hexamers. With immunoSEQ multiplex PCR, TCR beta CDR3 was amplified across 54 Vbeta and 13 Jbeta. TCRdb re-called the immunoSEQ multiplex PCR reads through MiXCR, storing one row per CDR3 protein. Among 140,000 or so distinct CDR3 sequences, roughly 96% were seen once, and the ten largest hold 0.095% to 0.14%. The germline V gene has CDR1 SGHAT and CDR2 FQNNGV. Unmatched junction bases numbered 14, after V lost 1 base and J lost 7 bases. The CDR3 sequence is 17 residues long. TEMRA cells underwent FACS enrichment and CD8+ and CD4+ T cells underwent negative isolation.

The sample was CD4+ T cells from PBMCs. The gene calls are TRBV11-2 and TRBJ2-5, with 8 bases fitting TRBD1. This clonotype was sampled from a human donor with multiple sclerosis. Here the CDR3 reads CASSLVLQGDPRLTQYF. DNA of the CDR3: TGTGCCAGCAGCTTAGTGTTACAGGGGGACCCGAGATTGACCCAGTACTTC.